The 29 T cell receptor beta chains in this list originate from one sample, sequenced in a study of blood T cells in healthy people across ages. Then a second PCR, running about 6 to 12 cycles, was carried out with a sample-barcoded 5' primer and a J-beta primer mix. TCRdb processed the 5' RACE reads anew with MiXCR; each CDR3 protein has one entry. The sample yields hundreds of thousands of distinct CDR3 sequences, roughly 50% seen once. What was sequenced was blood. These receptors were collected from a man aged 40-50 years in good health.

This clonotype was counted a few times. The J gene is TRBJ2-6, the V gene TRBV28; possible D gene TRBD1, 6 bases. Germline CDR1 reads MDHEN; CDR2 reads SYDVKM. V was shortened by 2 bases and J by 0 bases, with 11 bases between the two germline ends. This CDR3 has 17 residues. In nucleotides, the CDR3 is TGTGCCAGCAGTTTAATCACAGGGCCCTCTGGGGCCAACGTCCTGACTTTC. This sequence encodes CASSLITGPSGANVLTF.

This chain connects TRBV7-3 to TRBJ2-1; D call uncertain. Germline assignment: CDR1 SGHTA and CDR2 FQGTGA. The CDR3 covers 14 residues. The ends were cut back, 4 bases at V and 5 bases at J, with 12 bases in the middle. The CDR3 DNA is TGTGCCAGCAGCTCGCCGACGGCCGACAATGAGCAGTTCTTC. It encodes CASSSPTADNEQFF.

Only a few counts were recorded for this clonotype. This chain links TRBV4-2 with TRBJ2-3, with TRBD2 matching 8 bases. Losses at the gene ends were 4 bases for V and 2 bases for J; bases not matched to a gene: 11. From germline, CDR1 is LGHNA and CDR2 YNFKEQ. This CDR3 comprises 17 residues. CDR3 loop: CASSPTISGGATDTQYF. In DNA form, the CDR3 reads TGTGCCAGCAGCCCCACAATCTCCGGGGGGGCCACAGATACGCAGTATTTT.

The chain employs TRBV20-1 and TRBJ2-3; TRBD1 matches 9 bases. The CDR3 consists of 15 residues. V lost 6 bases, J lost 1 base, and 8 bases stayed unmatched. Germline V CDR1 and CDR2: DFQATT, SNEGSKA (reference sequence). The CDR3 DNA follows: TGCAGTGCCCATCCAGGGGACAGGGGCACAGATACGCAGTATTTT. It specifies CSAHPGDRGTDTQYF.

This clonotype came up a few times. The rearrangement joins TRBV29-1 to TRBJ2-1; 9 nucleotides align to TRBD2. Looked up from germline, CDR1 is SQVTM and CDR2 is ANQGSEA. V was pared by 1 base and J by 4 bases, with 11 bases of the junction left unmatched. The CDR3 length is 17 residues. Written as DNA, the CDR3 is TGCAGCGTTGAAGGGCTAGCGGGACCCATGCCATACAATGAGCAGTTCTTC. Its protein product is CSVEGLAGPMPYNEQFF.

This chain connects TRBV2 to TRBJ2-5; 10 bases line up with TRBD1. The DNA end favors TRBJ2-7, so the J call may be wrong. CDR1 SNHLY and CDR2 FYNNEI come from the germline V gene. The CDR3 has 13 residues. The CDR3: CASRGGQGYEQYF. CDR3 sequence (DNA): TGTGCCAGCAGGGGGGGACAGGGGTACGAGCAGTACTTC.

This clonotype came up a few times. The chain links TRBV20-1 to TRBJ2-1; D uncertain. Germline V gene data show CDR1 as DFQATT and CDR2 as SNEGSKA (reference sequence). The CDR3 totals 13 residues. The V end was cut by 6 bases, the J end by 0 bases, with 9 bases between. In DNA, the CDR3 is TGCAGTGCCACCAAACCCTCCTACAATGAGCAGTTCTTC. Translated, it gives CSATKPSYNEQFF.

This clonotype has more than one count but fewer than ten. This chain links TRBV6-1 with TRBJ2-7; D is possibly TRBD2 (5 bases). The CDR3 length is 11 residues. Germline lookup yields CDR1 MNHNS and CDR2 SASEGT. V lost 9 bases and J 4 bases, leaving 10 bases between the germline ends. The chain's CDR3 is CASRRDYEQYF. DNA of the CDR3: TGTGCCAGTCGACGGGATTACGAGCAGTACTTC.

Notes on this clonotype: It is unclear where the CDR3 begins or ends on the DNA, so no DNA is shown, and the CDR3 is as TCRdb lists it. The V and J genes are TRBV11-2 and TRBJ2-4; the table's D call, TRBD2, was not checked against the DNA. Germline CDR1 reads SGHAT; CDR2 reads FQNNGV. The CDR3 adds up to 12 amino acids, both ends counted. This CDR3 is CASSLVAGGSYF.

CDR3 bases: TGTGCCAGCAGTCACGCGAGGAGCGGGAGCTCCTACGAGCAGTACTTC. It encodes CASSHARSGSSYEQYF. The chain uses TRBV11-3 and TRBJ2-7; 8 positions match TRBD2. The V and J ends lost 6 bases and 0 bases, in that order; junction bases with no gene match: 10. This CDR3 has 16 amino acids. The germline V gene has CDR1 SGHNT and CDR2 YENEEA.

V and J are TRBV27 and TRBJ2-1; D is undetermined. The CDR3 length is 14 residues. V was cut by 6 bases and J by 0 bases, with 9 bases left in between. Germline assignment: CDR1 MNHEY and CDR2 SMNVEV (reference sequence). The CDR3 loop reads CASSGWSSYNEQFF. The CDR3 DNA follows: TGTGCCAGCAGCGGATGGAGCTCCTACAATGAGCAGTTCTTC.

This clonotype has more than one count but fewer than ten. This chain links TRBV7-2 with TRBJ2-3; TRBD1 is a possible D gene (5 bases). Germline V gives CDR1 SGHTA, CDR2 FQGNSA. This CDR3 region has 15 residues. Trimming stripped 0 bases from V and 4 bases from J, with 11 bases between. DNA for the CDR3: TGTGCCAGCAGCTTAGCCGCCAGGGTCTCAGATACGCAGTATTTT. Residues: CASSLAARVSDTQYF.

The chain uses TRBV9 and TRBJ2-1; D might be TRBD1 or TRBD2, each matching 5 bases. Looked up from germline, CDR1 is SGDLS and CDR2 is YYNGEE. Trimming left V 0 bases short and J 9 bases short, with 13 bases between. The CDR3 is made up of 14 amino acids. The CDR3 protein is CASSVGSRDGEQFF. DNA for the CDR3: TGTGCCAGCAGCGTAGGCTCCAGGGACGGTGAGCAGTTCTTC. Full variable domain (missing parts from reference TRBV9 and TRBJ2-1): DSGVTQTPKHLITATGQRVTLRCSPRSGDLSVYWYQQSLDQGLQFLIQYYNGEERAKGNILERFSAQQFPDLHSELNLSSLELGDSALYFCASSVGSRDGEQFFGPGTRLTVL.

The chain has TRBV27 and TRBJ1-2, with D perhaps TRBD1 (6 bases). With 2 bases removed from V and 8 bases from J, the gap between germline ends came to 18 bases. The germline V gene encodes CDR1 MNHEY and CDR2 SMNVEV (reference sequence). The CDR3 has 15 residues. CDR3 DNA: TGTGCCAGCAGTTTAAGGGGAGCGGGGGCGCAAGGCTACACCTTC. Its protein is CASSLRGAGAQGYTF.

The V and J genes are TRBV9 and TRBJ1-2, with D uncertain. Germline values: CDR1 SGDLS, CDR2 YYNGEE. This CDR3 has 15 amino acids. Trimming stripped 1 base from V and 1 base from J, with 11 bases between. The CDR3 loop is CASSVFGELNYGYTF. CDR3 sequence (DNA): TGTGCCAGCAGCGTATTCGGCGAGCTTAACTATGGCTACACCTTC. The variable domain in full, with the rest retrieved from reference TRBV9 and TRBJ1-2, is DSGVTQTPKHLITATGQRVTLRCSPRSGDLSVYWYQQSLDQGLQFLIQYYNGEERAKGNILERFSAQQFPDLHSELNLSSLELGDSALYFCASSVFGELNYGYTFGSGTRLTVV.

The genes are TRBV25-1 and TRBJ2-7, with D perhaps being TRBD1 or TRBD2 (5 bases each). The germline CDR1 and CDR2 sequences are MGHDK and SYGVNS. Trimming stripped 8 bases from V and 5 bases from J, with 19 bases between. This CDR3 contains 14 residues. DNA of the CDR3: TGTGCCAGCGCTTCCGGGACGGACCTGAACGAGCAGTACTTC. Translating gives CASASGTDLNEQYF.

The chain employs TRBV5-1 and TRBJ2-7, with no clear D. V lost 4 bases, J lost 0 bases, and 11 bases lay in between. The CDR3 covers 14 residues. Germline V CDR1 and CDR2: SGHRS, YFSETQ. Written as DNA, the CDR3 is TGCGCCAGCAGCCCCCTGAGTCACTCCTACGAGCAGTACTTC. It translates to CASSPLSHSYEQYF.

This chain uses TRBV7-9 with TRBJ1-6, with 7 positions matching TRBD1. V shed 5 bases and J 10 bases; nucleotides not matched to a gene: 14. The CDR3 runs 16 residues. Germline loops: CDR1 SEHNR, CDR2 FQNEAQ (reference sequence). The chain's CDR3 is CASSLHRQGGRSPLHF. The CDR3 bases are TGTGCCAGCAGCCTCCACCGACAGGGCGGGAGATCACCCCTCCACTTT.

This clonotype was seen a few times. The chain has TRBV27 and TRBJ1-6; maybe TRBD1 (5 bases). The V gene's germline CDR1 is MNHEY and CDR2 SMNVEV (reference sequence). CDR3 size: 17 residues. The V end was cut by 6 bases, the J end by 6 bases, with 21 bases between. The CDR3 DNA is TGTGCCAGCAGCCCCAACAGGATCGGGCTGGGTAATTCACCCCTCCACTTT. Encoded protein: CASSPNRIGLGNSPLHF.

For the CDR3, the DNA is TGCAGTGCCTTTAACCCTAAAGCTGAGCAGTTCTTC. This encodes CSAFNPKAEQFF. The rearrangement links TRBV20-1 to TRBJ2-1, with unresolved D. V shed 6 bases and J shed 9 bases, with 15 bases lying between them. The CDR3 spans 12 residues. Germline CDR1 reads DFQATT; CDR2 reads SNEGSKA (reference sequence).

Concerning this clonotype: Possible read error: a much larger clone is one base away. This chain links TRBV28 with TRBJ2-3, with 7 positions matching TRBD2. The CDR3 has 15 amino acids. The germline gives CDR1 MDHEN, CDR2 SYDVKM. The CDR3 DNA follows: TGTGCCAGCCCGCCGGAGCGGGATATCACAGGTACGCAGTATTTT. Translating it yields CASPPERDITGTQYF.

The V call is TRBV20-1, the J call TRBJ2-3, with TRBD1 matching over 9 bases. This CDR3 comprises 14 residues. The V and J ends lost 5 bases and 4 bases, in that order; junction bases with no gene match: 7. CDR1 DFQATT and CDR2 SNEGSKA come from the germline V gene (reference sequence). CDR3 region: CSAVTGGRPDTQYF. CDR3 DNA: TGCAGTGCTGTAACAGGGGGCAGGCCAGATACGCAGTATTTT.

CDR3 protein: CASSQEGTVSQETQYF. The CDR3 DNA reads as TGCGCCAGCAGCCAAGAGGGAACAGTTTCTCAAGAGACCCAGTACTTC. The chain couples TRBV4-3 to TRBJ2-5, with unresolved D. The germline gives CDR1 LGHNA, CDR2 YSLEER. This CDR3 has 16 amino acids. Trimming pared 0 bases from V and 2 bases from J, leaving 13 bases between.

This clonotype came up a few times. V usage is TRBV10-3 and J usage is TRBJ2-4; TRBD2 agrees at 8 bases. The assigned J gene may be wrong: the sequence end matches TRBJ2-7 better. Looked up from germline, CDR1 is ENHRY and CDR2 is SYGVKD. The CDR3 is 15 amino acids. The CDR3 region is CAISEAGALPYEQYF. The CDR3 nucleotides are TGTGCCATCAGTGAAGCGGGGGCCCTTCCCTACGAGCAGTACTTC.

The chain links TRBV28 to TRBJ1-5, with a weak D call TRBD1 (6 bases). The CDR3 covers 15 residues. Germline CDR1 and CDR2: MDHEN and SYDVKM. Between the trimmed V and J ends, which lost 3 bases and 3 bases, there was a span of 12 bases. The DNA of the CDR3 is TGTGCCAGCAGTTTTCCAGGGGCTCTCAATCAGCCCCAGCATTTT. This gives the protein CASSFPGALNQPQHF.

In its sample, this clonotype was seen many times. The CDR3 coding sequence is TGTGCCAGCAGCTTAGAGGGAGGCCGGGAGACCCAGTACTTC. This codes for CASSLEGGRETQYF. V gene TRBV7-2 combines with J gene TRBJ2-5; D may be TRBD2 (6 bases). Between the trimmed V and J ends, which lost 1 base and 5 bases, there was a span of 11 bases. The CDR3 is made up of 14 amino acids. CDR1 and CDR2 from the germline V gene are SGHTA and FQGNSA.

The rearrangement joins TRBV5-4 to TRBJ2-3; D remains unclear. This CDR3 comprises 14 residues. Trimming cost V 1 base and J 0 bases, with 6 bases left between them. Looked up from germline, CDR1 is SGHNT and CDR2 is YYREEE (reference sequence). CDR3 protein: CASSLTQSTDTQYF. The CDR3 region has the DNA TGTGCCAGCAGCTTGACACAGAGCACAGATACGCAGTATTTT.

This clonotype was observed a few times. V is TRBV29-1 and J is TRBJ2-7; D possibly uses TRBD1 or TRBD2 (5 bases each). The tail of the sequence fits TRBJ2-4 better, so the J call may be wrong. Germline lookup yields CDR1 SQVTM and CDR2 ANQGSEA. There are 13 residues in the CDR3. CDR3 nucleotides: TGCAGCGTTGACAGGGACGGTGAAAACATTCAGTACTTC. Its translation: CSVDRDGENIQYF.

The chain has TRBV9 and TRBJ2-1; maybe TRBD1 (6 bases). The CDR3 totals 16 residues. Between the trimmed V and J ends, which lost 3 bases and 1 base, there was a span of 14 bases. Germline loops: CDR1 SGDLS, CDR2 YYNGEE. The CDR3 loop reads CASSEYQGSSYNEQFF. For the CDR3, the DNA is TGTGCCAGCAGCGAATATCAGGGGAGTTCCTACAATGAGCAGTTCTTC.